These 9 T cell receptor beta chains originate from one sample sequenced in a study of T cell responses to AZD1222 COVID-19 vaccine. TCRdb keeps only in-frame clones here, not all; method: immunoSEQ multiplex PCR. This table holds 64,000 or so clones, around 83% found once. The sample here was peripheral blood, taken on day 0 of AZD1222 vaccination. The receptors shown here come from an adult in good health.

V usage is TRBV4-3 and J usage is TRBJ2-1, with TRBD2 matching 8 bases. The CDR3 extends over 16 amino acids. From germline, CDR1 is LGHNA and CDR2 YSLEER. The J segment lost 4 bases and the V segment lost 4 bases, leaving 9 bases of the junction unmatched. The CDR3 sequence is CASSRLRAGDYNEQFF. In DNA form, the CDR3 reads TGCGCCAGCAGCCGCCTAAGAGCGGGGGATTACAATGAGCAGTTCTTC.

V usage is TRBV3-1 (or the pseudogene TRBV3-2) and J usage is TRBJ2-2; D gene ambiguous. The germline V and J ends were trimmed by 0 bases and 5 bases, with 7 bases remaining between them. CDR3 length: 14 amino acids. CDR1 is LGHDT, CDR2 YNNKEL, per germline (reference sequence). The CDR3 bases are TGTGCCAGCAGCCAAGATGTAGGGACCGGGGAGCTGTTTTTT. Protein sequence: CASSQDVGTGELFF.

This rearrangement joins TRBV10-2 to TRBJ2-4; tentatively, D is TRBD2 (5 bases). Germline loops: CDR1 WSHSY, CDR2 SAAADI. Trimming shortened V by 5 bases and J by 1 base, and 6 bases separated the two germline ends. The CDR3 is 13 amino acids. The CDR3 sequence: CASSPGAKNIQYF. In DNA, the CDR3 is TGCGCCAGCAGTCCGGGGGCCAAAAACATTCAGTACTTC.

J is TRBJ1-1 and V is TRBV6-5; no clear D. This CDR3 is 13 amino acids long. Germline loops: CDR1 MNHEY, CDR2 SVGAGI. Trimming stripped 2 bases from V and 3 bases from J, with 7 bases between. CDR3 in DNA: TGTGCCAGCAGTTACCGTCAAGACACTGAAGCTTTCTTT. Its protein is CASSYRQDTEAFF.

The chain has TRBV28 and TRBJ1-6; 7 nucleotides align to TRBD1. J lost 11 bases, V lost 5 bases, and 9 bases had no gene match. The V gene's germline CDR1 is MDHEN and CDR2 SYDVKM. The CDR3 extends over 14 amino acids. The CDR3 nucleotides read TGTGCCAGCAGTCCTTGGACAGGTTCTACACCCCTCCACTTT. Its translation: CASSPWTGSTPLHF.

This chain links TRBV6-6 with TRBJ2-7; 11 bases map to TRBD2. The CDR3 spans 16 residues. J lost 5 bases, V lost 0 bases, and 6 bases had no gene match. Per the germline V gene, CDR1 is MNHNY and CDR2 is SVGAGI (reference sequence). This CDR3 is CASSYSFIAGGNEQYF. CDR3 nucleotide sequence: TGTGCCAGCAGTTACTCGTTCATAGCGGGGGGGAACGAGCAGTACTTC.

The V gene is TRBV2, the J gene TRBJ1-6; 7 bases are shared with TRBD1. Germline V CDR1 and CDR2: SNHLY, FYNNEI. With V trimmed by 5 bases and J by 5 bases, 6 bases remained unmatched. There are 15 residues in the CDR3. The CDR3 sequence is CASSPLQGHNSPLHF. Written as DNA, the CDR3 is TGTGCCAGCAGTCCTTTACAGGGGCATAATTCACCCCTCCACTTT.

This clone was seen a few times. An end of the junction does not agree with germline; a read error may underlie this. The V gene is TRBV10-3, the J gene TRBJ1-2; D not resolved. Looked up from germline, CDR1 is ENHRY and CDR2 is SYGVKD. The CDR3 has 11 residues. The CDR3 DNA sequence: TGTGCCACCTCGTTTTCCAATCAGGAGAGCTTC. This codes for CATSFSNQESF.

This rearrangement joins TRBV11-1 to TRBJ2-3, with D perhaps assigned TRBD1 or TRBD2 (5 bases each). The CDR3 extends over 15 amino acids. The germline V gene has CDR1 SGHAT and CDR2 FQDESV (reference sequence). V dropped 4 bases and J dropped 5 bases, with 16 bases sitting between them. Here the CDR3 DNA reads TGTGCCAGCAGCTCCCGATCGGGGCCCCTAGATACGCAGTATTTT. This gives the protein CASSSRSGPLDTQYF.